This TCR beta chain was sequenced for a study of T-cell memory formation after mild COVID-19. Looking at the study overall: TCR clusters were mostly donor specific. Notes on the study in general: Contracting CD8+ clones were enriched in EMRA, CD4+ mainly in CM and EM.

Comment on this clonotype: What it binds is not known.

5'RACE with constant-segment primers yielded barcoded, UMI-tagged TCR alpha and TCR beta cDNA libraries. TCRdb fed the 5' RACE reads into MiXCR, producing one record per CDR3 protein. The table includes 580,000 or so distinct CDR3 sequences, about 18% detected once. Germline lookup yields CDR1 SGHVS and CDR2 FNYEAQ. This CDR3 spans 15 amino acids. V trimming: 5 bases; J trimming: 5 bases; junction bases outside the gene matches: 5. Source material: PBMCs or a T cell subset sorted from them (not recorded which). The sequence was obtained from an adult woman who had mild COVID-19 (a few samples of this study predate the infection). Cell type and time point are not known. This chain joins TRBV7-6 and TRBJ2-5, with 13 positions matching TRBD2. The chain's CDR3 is CASSTGTSGKETQYF. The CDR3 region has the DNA TGTGCCAGCAGCACCGGGACTAGCGGGAAGGAGACCCAGTACTTC. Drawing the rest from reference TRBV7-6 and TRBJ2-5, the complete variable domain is GAGVSQSPRYKVTKRGQDVALRCDPISGHVSLYWYRQALGQGPEFLTYFNYEAQQDKSGLPNDRFSAERPEGSISTLTIQRTEQRDSAMYRCASSTGTSGKETQYFGPGTRLLVL.